This T cell receptor beta chain is drawn from a study of early T cells in non-severe SARS-CoV-2 infection. Study background: The chains were unpaired, and the sequenced material was bulk RNA from unsorted whole blood. Points from the study as a whole: Reliance on VDJdb matching favored anti-spike CD8 responses; private and CD4 specificities were missed.

V was clipped by 2 bases and J by 9 bases; unmatched bases: 3. This CDR3 has 13 amino acids. Germline CDR1 LGHNA, CDR2 YNFKEQ. This clonotype was counted many times. What it recognizes is unknown. Individual cDNA molecules received unique molecular identifiers. TCRdb recomputed calls from the 5' RACE reads with MiXCR, one row per CDR3 protein. The sample lists fewer than 25,000 distinct CDR3 sequences; about 4.5% were seen once. The specimen sequenced was whole blood. The V and J genes are TRBV4-2 and TRBJ2-1; 8 bases align to TRBD2. This TCR derives from an adult who was a healthcare worker with PCR-confirmed SARS-CoV-2 infection or an uninfected control (not recorded which). The CDR3 nucleotides are TGTGCCAGCAGCCAACAAAGCGGGAGTGAGCAGTTCTTC. Translation gives CASSQQSGSEQFF.